The T cell receptor beta chain described here comes from a study of CD8+ T cells in alopecia areata. Between the trimmed V and J ends, which lost 3 bases and 7 bases, there was a span of 13 bases. The CDR3 covers 14 residues. Germline CDR1 and CDR2: MGHDK and SYGVNS. This sample's treatment: oral pan-JAK inhibitor, 5-10 mg twice daily. cDNA reverse transcribed from extracted RNA served as the sequencing template. Using immunoSEQ multiplex PCR, the repertoire was profiled, and TCRdb retains in-frame clones only, with some absent. The profile shows some 180,000 clones, about 55% of them singletons. The sequences come from CD8+ T cells sorted from blood, collected at week 24, from a patient treated with tofacitinib. The V gene is TRBV25-1, the J gene TRBJ1-5, with D hard to call. The clonotype was recovered from a human donor with alopecia areata. The CDR3 DNA reads as TGTGCCAGCAGTGAGATGGCCGACGGGCAGCCCCAGCATTTT. It codes for CASSEMADGQPQHF.